Listed here are 12 T cell receptor beta chains from one sample, sequenced in a study of shared clonotypes between healthy human individuals. The data were produced by immunoSEQ multiplex PCR, yet TCRdb's version contains in-frame clones alone and is incomplete. Counted here are about 2.1 million clones, about 94% occurring once; the ten biggest clones make up 1.5% to 2%. Only CD45RO-negative cells positively selected for CCR7 counted as naive CD8 cells, so terminally differentiated effector memory CD45RA+ cells were excluded. The sequencing input was naive CD8+ T cells from PBMCs. These receptors all come from a man between 18 and 29 years old in good health. Some clones in this sample may be carry-over from other donors' samples.

The genes are TRBV29-1 and TRBJ2-1; 7 nucleotides agree with TRBD2. Trimming at V came to 4 bases and at J to 7 bases, leaving 7 bases not matched to a gene. Looked up from germline, CDR1 is SQVTM and CDR2 is ANQGSEA. This CDR3 is built from 13 residues. Here the CDR3 DNA reads TGCAGCGTTGGGGGAGGGGCCGGAAATGAGCAGTTCTTC. Its protein product is CSVGGGAGNEQFF.

The chain recombines TRBV27 with TRBJ2-1; TRBD1 agrees at 7 bases. The CDR3 sequence is 15 residues long. V lost 2 bases, J lost 2 bases, and 3 bases stayed unmatched. CDR1 is MNHEY, CDR2 SMNVEV, per germline (reference sequence). The CDR3 here is CASSLDRAAYNEQFF. The CDR3 DNA reads as TGTGCCAGCAGTTTAGACAGGGCCGCCTACAATGAGCAGTTCTTC.

V and J are TRBV19 and TRBJ2-2; 8 nucleotides match TRBD2. The CDR3 is made up of 17 amino acids. V gave up 5 bases and J gave up 4 bases; unmatched junction bases: 12. Germline lookup yields CDR1 LNHDA and CDR2 SQIVND (reference sequence). CDR3 nucleotides: TGTGCCAGTAGTCCCTGGATGGTAGCGGGGCCCACCGGGGAGCTGTTTTTT. It is translated as CASSPWMVAGPTGELFF.

The chain uses TRBV6-1 and TRBJ1-2; 10 positions match TRBD1. The J segment lost 4 bases and the V segment lost 6 bases, leaving 8 bases of the junction unmatched. Germline CDR1 is MNHNS and CDR2 is SASEGT. This CDR3 contains 15 residues. The CDR3: CASSPRQGASYGYTF. In DNA, the CDR3 is TGTGCCAGCAGCCCTAGACAGGGGGCCTCCTATGGCTACACCTTC.

Turning to this clone: Other DNA sequences within the sample encode an identical CDR3. The chain has TRBV27 and TRBJ1-1; D is unresolved. The CDR3 loop spans 13 amino acids. The germline CDR1 and CDR2 sequences are MNHEY and SMNVEV (reference sequence). V was clipped by 3 bases and J by 3 bases, with 8 bases between them. For the CDR3, the DNA is TGTGCCAGCAGTTTTTGGGGAGACACTGAAGCTTTCTTT. This translates into CASSFWGDTEAFF.

CDR3 residues: CASSYLSGYEQYF. CDR3 nucleotide sequence: TGTGCCAGCAGTTACCTGTCGGGCTACGAGCAGTACTTC. The V call is TRBV5-6, the J call TRBJ2-7; D is uncertain. The V end lost 5 bases, the J end lost 3 bases, and 12 bases lay between the germline ends. The V gene's germline CDR1 is SGHDT and CDR2 YYEEEE. This CDR3 has 13 amino acids.

The chain has TRBV6-5 and TRBJ2-7, with 8 bases that match TRBD1. The CDR3 loop spans 13 amino acids. The V gene end was trimmed by 5 bases and the J gene end by 4 bases; junction bases not matched to a gene: 4. Germline CDR1 is MNHEY and CDR2 is SVGAGI. CDR3 DNA sequence: TGTGCCAGCAGTAACGACAGGGGTTACGAGCAGTACTTC. Protein: CASSNDRGYEQYF.

V and J are TRBV5-6 and TRBJ2-3, with D uncertain. Trimming took off 0 bases at V and 0 bases at J, with 8 bases between the two ends. CDR1 and CDR2 from the germline V gene are SGHDT and YYEEEE. The CDR3 contains 15 residues. CDR3 residues: CASSLVVLSTDTQYF. The CDR3 bases are TGTGCCAGCAGCTTGGTAGTGCTGAGCACAGATACGCAGTATTTT.

V is TRBV14 and J is TRBJ2-3; TRBD2 aligns across 7 bases. The CDR3 has 15 residues. Per the germline V gene, CDR1 is SGHDN and CDR2 is FVKESK. Trimming removed 3 bases from V and 6 bases from J; junction bases left unmatched: 9. The CDR3 region is CASSQRVTSRDTQYF. The DNA of the CDR3 is TGTGCCAGCAGCCAGAGGGTGACTAGCAGGGATACGCAGTATTTT. The full variable domain, in which reference TRBV14 and TRBJ2-3 provide the parts outside the CDR3, is EAGVTQFPSHSVIEKGQTVTLRCDPISGHDNLYWYRRVMGKEIKFLLHFVKESKQDESGMPNNRFLAERTGGTYSTLKVQPAELEDSGVYFCASSQRVTSRDTQYFGPGTRLTVL.

V usage is TRBV7-8 and J usage is TRBJ1-2; 10 bases are a match to TRBD1. The CDR3 covers 16 residues. Per the germline V gene, CDR1 is SGHVS and CDR2 is FQNEAQ. V trimming: 3 bases; J trimming: 6 bases; junction bases outside the gene matches: 10. CDR3 sequence (DNA): TGTGCCAGCAGCTTTGGCCGGGACAGGGGTAAGGATGGCTACACCTTC. Protein sequence: CASSFGRDRGKDGYTF.

This chain connects TRBV2 to TRBJ1-5; D is possibly TRBD1 (5 bases). Trimming took 1 base from V and 4 from J, leaving 14 bases between them. The CDR3 is 16 residues long. Germline values: CDR1 SNHLY, CDR2 FYNNEI. In nucleotides, the CDR3 is TGTGCCAGCAGTGAAGGTCGGGGCCGCCTAAATCAGCCCCAGCATTTT. The encoded protein is CASSEGRGRLNQPQHF.

The chain uses TRBV7-9 and TRBJ2-1, with TRBD2 matching 8 bases. The CDR3 has 15 amino acids. Germline CDR1 SEHNR, CDR2 FQNEAQ (reference sequence). The trim removed 5 bases at V and 3 bases at J, leaving 6 bases unmatched. The CDR3 coding sequence is TGTGCCAGCAGCCCACCGGGACTAGGCTACAATGAGCAGTTCTTC. Amino acids: CASSPPGLGYNEQFF.